This note documents a single TCR beta chain sequence. The sample is drawn from a study of shared clonotypes between healthy human individuals. The wider study: A donor's plate count was three for CD4 naive and three for CD4 memory; CD8 naive had two and CD8 memory one.

Germline CDR1 LNHDA, CDR2 SQIVND (reference sequence). This CDR3 comprises 15 residues. Trimming stripped 7 bases from V and 0 bases from J, with 13 bases between. The naive CD8 subset, CD45RO-negative cells positively selected for CCR7, excluded terminally differentiated effector memory CD45RA+ cells. The study enrolled healthy HIV-negative adults without recent acute infections or vaccinations as donors. The data were produced by immunoSEQ multiplex PCR, yet TCRdb's version contains in-frame clones alone and is incomplete. The repertoire holds hundreds of thousands of clones, with around 96% as singletons.

Material: naive CD8+ T cells sorted from blood. The rearrangement joins TRBV19 to TRBJ1-5, with D perhaps TRBD1 (6 bases). The receptor was isolated from a woman in her 30s in good health. The CDR3 sequence is CASKRGTFSNQPQHF. The CDR3 DNA reads as TGTGCCAGTAAGAGGGGGACTTTTAGCAATCAGCCCCAGCATTTT. The full variable domain, in which reference TRBV19 and TRBJ1-5 provide the parts outside the CDR3, is DGGITQSPKYLFRKEGQNVTLSCEQNLNHDAMYWYRQDPGQGLRLIYYSQIVNDFQKGDIAEGYSVSREKKESFPLTVTSAQKNPTAFYLCASKRGTFSNQPQHFGDGTRLSIL.